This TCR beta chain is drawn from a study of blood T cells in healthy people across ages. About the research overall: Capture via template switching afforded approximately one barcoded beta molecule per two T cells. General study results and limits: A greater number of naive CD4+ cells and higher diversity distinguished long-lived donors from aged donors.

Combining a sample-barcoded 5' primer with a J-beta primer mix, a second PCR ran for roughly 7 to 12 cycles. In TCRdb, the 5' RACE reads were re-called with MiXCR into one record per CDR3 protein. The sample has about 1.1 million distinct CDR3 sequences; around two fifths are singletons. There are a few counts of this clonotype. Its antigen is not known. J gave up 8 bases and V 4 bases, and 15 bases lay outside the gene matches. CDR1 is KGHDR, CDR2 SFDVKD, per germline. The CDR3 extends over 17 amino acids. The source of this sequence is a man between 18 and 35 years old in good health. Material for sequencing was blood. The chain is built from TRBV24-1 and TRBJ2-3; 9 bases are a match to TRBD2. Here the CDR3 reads CATSDLMSGAGGGTQYF. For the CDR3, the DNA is TGTGCCACCAGTGACTTGATGTCGGGAGCGGGGGGCGGTACGCAGTATTTT.